These T cell receptor beta chains were read from a single sample in a study of blood T cell repertoires in COVID-19. This table comes from immunoSEQ multiplex PCR, and its TCRdb copy is limited to in-frame clones, with some not included. The sample yields roughly 88,000 clones, 85% to 95% seen once. Sequencing input: peripheral blood. Receptors were obtained from a woman aged 50 to 65 in a cohort sampled during active COVID-19. Each CDR3 is given with its conserved first and last residue. The D gene is left open where the match is weak. Clone size is not always given. Where it is, it says once, few, many or a class for expanded clones.

>.|TRBV6-6|.|TRBJ2-7
TGTGCCAGCCGGGGTGGGGGGTACGAGCAGTACTTC
CASRGGGYEQYF
>.|TRBV20-1|TRBD1|TRBJ1-2
TGCAGTGCTAGTCCCCCGGGACAGGGGGATGGCTACACCTTC
CSASPPGQGDGYTF
>.|TRBV29-1|TRBD2|TRBJ2-5
TGCAGCGTTGGGGGAGGGTCGAAGGCCCAGAGGGCCCAGTACTTC
CSVGGGSKAQRAQYF
>.|TRBV6-1|TRBD1|TRBJ2-7
TGTGCCAGCAGTGGCTTGGGGAGGGACAGGGGACGCGAGCAGTACTTC
CASSGLGRDRGREQYF
>.|TRBV19|TRBD1|TRBJ2-2
TGTGCCAGTAGTATATCCGGGACAGCGGTCACCGGGGAGCTGTTTTTT
CASSISGTAVTGELFF
>.|TRBV7-7|.|TRBJ1-1
TGTGCTAGCAGCTTAGTCCAGGGCGCTGAAGCTTTCTTT
CASSLVQGAEAFF
>.|TRBV3-1/TRBV3-2|.|TRBJ1-6
TGTGCCAGCAGCCAAGTGGGGGGGAGGGCTGGTTCACCCCTCCACTTT
CASSQVGGRAGSPLHF
>.|TRBV4-1|TRBD1|TRBJ2-7
TGCGCCAGCAGCCAAGAACACCCGGGGACAGGGTTCTACGAGCAGTACTTC
CASSQEHPGTGFYEQYF
>.|TRBV18|TRBD1|TRBJ2-1
TGTGCCAGCTCGCAAAACGTCGGGACAGTAACTAACAATGAGCAGTTCTTC
CASSQNVGTVTNNEQFF
>.|TRBV7-9|.|TRBJ2-5
TGTGCCAGCAGCTTAGTCGAGTCCCAGTGGAGGAAGTACTTC
CASSLVESQWRKYF
>.|TRBV12-3/TRBV12-4|TRBD2|TRBJ2-7
TGTGCCAGCGCGTCACTAGCGAGTGAGCAGTACTTC
CASASLASEQYF
>.|TRBV28|.|TRBJ2-1
TGTGCCAGCAGTCCGATACACTACCCCGGACTGAACAATGAGCAGTTCTTC
CASSPIHYPGLNNEQFF
>.|TRBV5-1|.|TRBJ2-6
TGCGCCAGCAGCTTGGGTCAGGGAAGCTCTGGGGCCAACGTCCTGACTTTC
CASSLGQGSSGANVLTF
>.|TRBV7-3|TRBD1|TRBJ2-2
TGTGCCAGCACCTCTGGACAGGGGGCGTCCGGGGAGCTGTTTTTT
CASTSGQGASGELFF
>.|TRBV3-1/TRBV3-2|TRBD1|TRBJ1-2
TGTGCCAGCAGCCAAGGGGGGAGACAGGGTAACTATGGCTACACCTTC
CASSQGGRQGNYGYTF
>.|TRBV28|.|TRBJ1-2
TGTGCCAGCAGGTCAACAGGGCCCTATGGCTACACCTTC
CASRSTGPYGYTF
>.|TRBV4-2|.|TRBJ1-4
TGTGCCAGCAGCCAAGCTGTGTGGGCGACTAATGAAAAACTGTTTTTT
CASSQAVWATNEKLFF
>.|TRBV5-4|.|TRBJ2-2
TGTGCCAGCAGCTTGGACTCACTTGGCACCGGGGAGCTGTTTTTT
CASSLDSLGTGELFF
>.|TRBV5-4|TRBD1|TRBJ2-1
TGTGCCAGCAGCTTGGGGGGACAGTCCAACAATGAGCAGTTCTTC
CASSLGGQSNNEQFF
>.|TRBV4-1|TRBD2|TRBJ2-1
TGCGCCAGCAGCCAAGAAGGAATAAGTCGACTAGCCTTCAATGAGCAGTTCTTC
CASSQEGISRLAFNEQFF
>once|TRBV11-2|.|TRBJ1-2
TGTGCCAGCAGCTTAACAGAACCGCCTTATGGCTACACCTTC
CASSLTEPPYGYTF
>once|TRBV6-6|.|TRBJ1-1
TGTGCCAGCAGTTACGCTAGGAACACTGAAGCTTTCTTT
CASSYARNTEAFF
>.|TRBV4-1|TRBD1|TRBJ1-6
TGCGCCAGCAGCCCGGACAGGGATAATTCACCCCTCCACTTT
CASSPDRDNSPLHF
>.|TRBV9|TRBD1|TRBJ2-4
TGTGCCAGCAGCACCGGGACAGGGGTTGTGGAAAACATTCAGTACTTC
CASSTGTGVVENIQYF
>.|TRBV5-1|.|TRBJ1-3
TGCGCCAGCAGCTTACCAGGCTCTGGAAACACCATATATTTT
CASSLPGSGNTIYF
>.|TRBV7-6|TRBD2|TRBJ2-7
TGTGCCAGCAGCACCTCACTAGCGGGAGGAGGTGGGAGCTCCTACGAGCAGTACTTC
CASSTSLAGGGGSSYEQYF
>.|TRBV11-1|TRBD2|TRBJ2-3
TGTGCCAGCAGCCCGACGGGCGGGAGGCAGTATTTT
CASSPTGGRQYF
>once|TRBV5-5|TRBD1|TRBJ2-2
TGTGCCAGCAGCGGCCGGGACAGGGGGATGGTTGGAAACACCGGGGAGCTGTTTTTT
CASSGRDRGMVGNTGELFF
>.|TRBV11-2|TRBD2|TRBJ2-7
TGTGCCAGCAGCTACAGACTAGCGGGATCCGCCTACGAGCAGTACTTC
CASSYRLAGSAYEQYF
>.|TRBV28|.|TRBJ1-6
TGTGCCAGCAGCCCTCGGGGTCGGGGGGGTAATTCACCCCTCCACTTT
CASSPRGRGGNSPLHF
>few|TRBV2|TRBD1|TRBJ1-5
TGTGCCAGCAGCCGGACAGGATATAGCAATCAGCCCCAGCATTTT
CASSRTGYSNQPQHF
>.|TRBV7-9|TRBD1|TRBJ1-4
TGTGCCAGCAGCCGGGACAGCGACAATGAAAAACTGTTTTTT
CASSRDSDNEKLFF
>.|TRBV19|TRBD1|TRBJ1-5
TGTGCCAGTAGTATCTGGACAGGTAATCAGCCCCAGCATTTT
CASSIWTGNQPQHF
>few|TRBV4-2|TRBD1|TRBJ2-7
TGTGCCAGCAGCCAACGTAATCGTCCCGGAGGACAGGGCCGGGAGCAGTACTTC
CASSQRNRPGGQGREQYF
>.|TRBV27|TRBD1|TRBJ2-2
TGTGCCAGCAGTCCAAGGGACAGACAGAACACCGGGGAGCTGTTTTTT
CASSPRDRQNTGELFF
>few|TRBV5-1|.|TRBJ1-1
TGCGCCAGCAGCTGGAGCACAGGGAAGGTTGAAGCTTTCTTT
CASSWSTGKVEAFF
>.|TRBV18|.|TRBJ1-1
TGTGCCAGCTCATCTACTGAGGGCACTGAAGCTTTCTTT
CASSSTEGTEAFF
>.|TRBV11-2|TRBD1|TRBJ2-7
TGTGCCAGCAGCTCCCGGACAGGGGGCGAGCAGTACTTC
CASSSRTGGEQYF
>.|TRBV10-3|.|TRBJ1-6
TGTGCCATCAGTGAGTCAGGGGTAAACCTTTCACCCCTCCACTTT
CAISESGVNLSPLHF
>once|TRBV15|.|TRBJ2-5
TGTGCCACCAGCAGGGGGAGGGGGACCCCGAATGGCGAGACCCAGTACTTC
CATSRGRGTPNGETQYF
>.|TRBV4-2|.|TRBJ1-1
TGTGCCAGCAGCCAAGAAGGACCGAGAGGGCCGAACACTGAAGCTTTCTTT
CASSQEGPRGPNTEAFF
>.|TRBV9|.|TRBJ1-3
TGTGCCAGCAGCGTAGGGGGAACAGGGCGTGTAGGAAACACCATATATTTT
CASSVGGTGRVGNTIYF
>once|TRBV2|.|TRBJ1-1
TGTGCCAGCACTTCGGACAGGAACACTGAAGCTTTCTTT
CASTSDRNTEAFF
>.|TRBV6-2/TRBV6-3|TRBD1|TRBJ2-5
TGTGCCAGCAGTTTAGGGACAGGGACGGGAGAGACCCAGTACTTC
CASSLGTGTGETQYF
>once|TRBV29-1|TRBD1|TRBJ1-1
TGCAGCGTGGTCCGGACAGGGGCCGCCAAATCGAACACTGAAGCTTTCTTT
CSVVRTGAAKSNTEAFF
>.|TRBV4-1|TRBD2|TRBJ2-7
TGCGCCAGCAGCCTCGGAGGGACTAGCGGAGCCTACGAGCAGTACTTC
CASSLGGTSGAYEQYF
>.|TRBV6-5|TRBD1|TRBJ1-3
TGTGCCAGCAGTTTCCGGACAGGGGTTCGAAACACCATATATTTT
CASSFRTGVRNTIYF
>once|TRBV7-5|.|TRBJ2-1
TGTGCCAGAAGCAACCGGGACTTCAATGAGCAGTTCTTC
CARSNRDFNEQFF
>few|TRBV5-4|TRBD2|TRBJ2-2
TGTGCCAGCAGCTTGGATGCTAGCGGGATACGTACCGGGGAGCTGTTTTTT
CASSLDASGIRTGELFF
>.|TRBV7-6|TRBD1|TRBJ2-7
TGTGCCAGCAGCTCCTATTACCGGACAGGGGCTGGTTACGAGCAGTACTTC
CASSSYYRTGAGYEQYF
>.|TRBV30|.|TRBJ1-2
TGTGCCTGGAGTGAGCGATACAAGCCAGACAGGACCTTC
CAWSERYKPDRTF
>.|TRBV5-4|.|TRBJ1-1
TGTGCCAGCAGCTCAGGGGCTATCACTGAAGCTTTCTTT
CASSSGAITEAFF
>.|TRBV29-1|TRBD1|TRBJ1-1
TGCAGCGTATTGGGACAGATAAACACTGAAGCTTTCTTT
CSVLGQINTEAFF
>few|TRBV19|.|TRBJ2-5
TGTGCCAGTAGTATCGTCAGGGGTTGGGAGACCCAGTACTTC
CASSIVRGWETQYF
>.|TRBV19|.|TRBJ2-7
TGTGCCAGTAGTATAGATGACACCTACGAGCAGTACTTC
CASSIDDTYEQYF
>.|TRBV18|.|TRBJ1-4
TGTGCCAGCTCACCCAACGACATGGCTGAAAAACTGTTTTTT
CASSPNDMAEKLFF
>.|TRBV10-2|.|TRBJ2-7
TGCGCCAGCAGTGGCCCTGGTACGGGAGTATACGAGCAGTACTTC
CASSGPGTGVYEQYF